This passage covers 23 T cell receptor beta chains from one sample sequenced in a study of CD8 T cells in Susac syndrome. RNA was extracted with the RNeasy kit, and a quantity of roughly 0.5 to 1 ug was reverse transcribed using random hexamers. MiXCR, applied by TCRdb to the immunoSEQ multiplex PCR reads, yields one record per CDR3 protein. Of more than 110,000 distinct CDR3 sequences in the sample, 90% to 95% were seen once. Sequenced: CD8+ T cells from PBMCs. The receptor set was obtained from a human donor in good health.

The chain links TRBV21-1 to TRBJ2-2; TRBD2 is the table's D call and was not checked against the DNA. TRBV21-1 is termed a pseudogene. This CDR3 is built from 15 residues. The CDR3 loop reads CASSPRASSTGELFF. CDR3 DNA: TGTGCCAGCAGCCCCCGGGCTAGCTCTACCGGGGAGCTGTTTTTT.

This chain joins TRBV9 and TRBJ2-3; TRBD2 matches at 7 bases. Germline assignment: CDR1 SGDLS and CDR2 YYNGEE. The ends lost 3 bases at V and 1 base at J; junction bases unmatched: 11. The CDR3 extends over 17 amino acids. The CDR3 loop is CASSEWGGAGGTDTQYF. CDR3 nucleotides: TGTGCCAGCAGCGAATGGGGGGGTGCGGGAGGCACAGATACGCAGTATTTT.

The CDR3 DNA is TGTGCCAGCAGGGAATGGGGAGGTGATCAGCCCCAGCATTTT. Its translation: CASREWGGDQPQHF. The chain combines TRBV2 with TRBJ1-5; D gene uncertain. Between the trimmed V and J ends, which lost 6 bases and 5 bases, there was a span of 14 bases. Germline V gene sequence: CDR1 SNHLY, CDR2 FYNNEI. The CDR3 has 14 amino acids.

As DNA, the CDR3 is TGCAGCGTTGTAGGTCCTAGCGGGCCTTTAAACAGGGAGCAGTACTTC. Protein: CSVVGPSGPLNREQYF. The chain recombines TRBV29-1 with TRBJ2-7, with 8 bases that match TRBD2. This CDR3 is 16 amino acids long. The trim removed 4 bases at V and 7 bases at J, leaving 18 bases unmatched. Germline V gene sequence: CDR1 SQVTM, CDR2 ANQGSEA.

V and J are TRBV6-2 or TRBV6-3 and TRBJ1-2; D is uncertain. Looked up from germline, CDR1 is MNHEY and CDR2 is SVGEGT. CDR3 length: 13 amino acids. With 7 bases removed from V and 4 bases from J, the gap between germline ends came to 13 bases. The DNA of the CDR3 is TGTGCCAGCACTAAGACCGACCTCTATGGCTACACCTTC. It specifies CASTKTDLYGYTF.

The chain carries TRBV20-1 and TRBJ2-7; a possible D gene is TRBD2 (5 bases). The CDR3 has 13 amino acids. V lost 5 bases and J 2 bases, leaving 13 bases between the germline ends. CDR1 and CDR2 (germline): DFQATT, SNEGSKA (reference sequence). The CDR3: CSAPPDGTYEQYF. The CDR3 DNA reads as TGCAGTGCTCCCCCCGACGGGACCTACGAGCAGTACTTC.

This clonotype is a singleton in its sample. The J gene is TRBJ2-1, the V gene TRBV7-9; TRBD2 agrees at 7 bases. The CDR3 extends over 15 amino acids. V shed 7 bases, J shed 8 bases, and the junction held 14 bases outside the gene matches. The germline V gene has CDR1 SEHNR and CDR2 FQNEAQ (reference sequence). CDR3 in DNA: TGTGCCAGCACCCAAAGCGGGGAGGCCGTGGATGAGCAGTTCTTC. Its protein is CASTQSGEAVDEQFF.

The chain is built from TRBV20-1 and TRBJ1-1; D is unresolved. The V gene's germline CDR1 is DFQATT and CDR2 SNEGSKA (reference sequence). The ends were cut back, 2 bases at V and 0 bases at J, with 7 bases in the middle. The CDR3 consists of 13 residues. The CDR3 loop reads CSARYDLNTEAFF. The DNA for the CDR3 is TGCAGTGCTAGATATGATCTGAACACTGAAGCTTTCTTT.

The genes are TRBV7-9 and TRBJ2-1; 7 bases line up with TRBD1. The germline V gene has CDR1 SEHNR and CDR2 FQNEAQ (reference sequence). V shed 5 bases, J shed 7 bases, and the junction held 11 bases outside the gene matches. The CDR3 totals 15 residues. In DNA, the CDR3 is TGTGCCAGCAGCGTGGTACCCGACAGGGTTAATGAGCAGTTCTTC. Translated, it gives CASSVVPDRVNEQFF.

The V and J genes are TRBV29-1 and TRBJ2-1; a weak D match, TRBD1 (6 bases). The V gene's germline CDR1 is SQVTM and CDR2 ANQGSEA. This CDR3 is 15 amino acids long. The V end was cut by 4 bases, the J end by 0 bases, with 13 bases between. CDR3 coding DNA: TGCAGCGTTGCAAACAGGGCTAACTCCTACAATGAGCAGTTCTTC. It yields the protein CSVANRANSYNEQFF.

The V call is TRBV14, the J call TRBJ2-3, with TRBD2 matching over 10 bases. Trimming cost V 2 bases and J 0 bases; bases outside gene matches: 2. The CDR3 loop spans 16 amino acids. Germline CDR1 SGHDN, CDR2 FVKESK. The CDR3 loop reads CASSQTTSGSTDTQYF. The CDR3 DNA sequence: TGTGCCAGCAGCCAAACGACTAGCGGGAGCACAGATACGCAGTATTTT.

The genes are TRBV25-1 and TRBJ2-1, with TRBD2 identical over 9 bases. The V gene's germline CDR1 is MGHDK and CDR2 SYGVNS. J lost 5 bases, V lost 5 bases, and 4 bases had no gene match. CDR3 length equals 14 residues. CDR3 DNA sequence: TGTGCCAGCAGTCGACTAGCGGACCACAATGAGCAGTTCTTC. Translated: CASSRLADHNEQFF.

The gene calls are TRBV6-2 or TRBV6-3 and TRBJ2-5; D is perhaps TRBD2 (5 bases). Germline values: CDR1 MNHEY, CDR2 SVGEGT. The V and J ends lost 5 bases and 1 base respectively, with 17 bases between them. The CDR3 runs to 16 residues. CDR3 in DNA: TGTGCCAGCAGTAATAATCAGCGGTATGGCCAAGAGACCCAGTACTTC. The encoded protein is CASSNNQRYGQETQYF.

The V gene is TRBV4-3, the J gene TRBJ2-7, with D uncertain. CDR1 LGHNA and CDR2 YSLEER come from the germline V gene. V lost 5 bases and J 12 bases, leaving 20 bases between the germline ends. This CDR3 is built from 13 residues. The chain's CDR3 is CASSAVGAPPLYF. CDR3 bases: TGCGCCAGCAGCGCAGTCGGAGCACCCCCATTGTACTTC.

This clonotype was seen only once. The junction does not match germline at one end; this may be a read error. The DNA of the CDR3 is TGCAGCTTTGAGTCTCCCAGGGGGCATTTCAATGAGCAGTTCTTC. Translating gives CSFESPRGHFNEQFF. This chain links TRBV29-1 with TRBJ2-1; 8 bases agree with TRBD1. Germline-derived CDR1 and CDR2 are SQVTM and ANQGSEA. The CDR3 runs to 15 residues.

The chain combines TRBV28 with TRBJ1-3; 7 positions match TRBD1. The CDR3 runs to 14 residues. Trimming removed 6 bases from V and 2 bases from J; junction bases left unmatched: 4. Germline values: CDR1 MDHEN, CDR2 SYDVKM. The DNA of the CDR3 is TGTGCCAGCAGACTCCAGGGGGCTGGAAACACCATATATTTT. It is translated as CASRLQGAGNTIYF.

CDR3 residues: CASSSLIAGAQDEQFF. The CDR3 DNA follows: TGTGCCAGCAGTTCGCTAATAGCGGGAGCTCAGGATGAGCAGTTCTTC. The rearrangement links TRBV6-2 or TRBV6-3 to TRBJ2-1; 9 bases fit TRBD2. V dropped 4 bases and J dropped 8; count of bases not matched to a gene: 12. Germline values: CDR1 MNHEY, CDR2 SVGEGT. CDR3 size: 16 residues.

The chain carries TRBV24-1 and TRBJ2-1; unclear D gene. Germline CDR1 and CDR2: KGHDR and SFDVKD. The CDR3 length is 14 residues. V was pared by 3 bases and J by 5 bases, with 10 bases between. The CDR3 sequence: CATSDRFTHNEQFF. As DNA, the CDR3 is TGTGCCACCAGTGATAGGTTTACCCACAATGAGCAGTTCTTC.

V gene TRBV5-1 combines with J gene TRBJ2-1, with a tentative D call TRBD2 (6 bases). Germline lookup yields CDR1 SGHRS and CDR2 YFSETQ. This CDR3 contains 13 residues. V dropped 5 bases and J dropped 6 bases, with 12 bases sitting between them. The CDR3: CASSEEGGNEQFF. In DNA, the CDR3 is TGCGCCAGCAGTGAGGAGGGCGGCAATGAGCAGTTCTTC. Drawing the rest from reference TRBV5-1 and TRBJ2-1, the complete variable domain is KAGVTQTPRYLIKTRGQQVTLSCSPISGHRSVSWYQQTPGQGLQFLFEYFSETQRNKGNFPGRFSGRQFSNSRSEMNVSTLELGDSALYLCASSEEGGNEQFFGPGTRLTVL.

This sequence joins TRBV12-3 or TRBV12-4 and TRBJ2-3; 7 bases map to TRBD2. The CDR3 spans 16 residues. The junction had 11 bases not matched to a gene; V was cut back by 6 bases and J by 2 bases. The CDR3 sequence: CASRGSAGETTDTQYF. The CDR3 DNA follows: TGTGCCAGCAGGGGCTCGGCGGGAGAGACCACAGATACGCAGTATTTT.

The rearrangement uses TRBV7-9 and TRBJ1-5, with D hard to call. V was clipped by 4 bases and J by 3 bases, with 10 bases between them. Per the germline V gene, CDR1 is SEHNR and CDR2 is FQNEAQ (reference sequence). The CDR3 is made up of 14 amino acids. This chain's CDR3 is CASSSTETNQPQHF. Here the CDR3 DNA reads TGTGCCAGCAGCTCTACAGAGACCAATCAGCCCCAGCATTTT.

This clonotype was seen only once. The CDR3 DNA reads as TGTGCCAGCAGTGAGGGGACCGCGGCGAACACCGGGGAGCTGTTTTTT. It encodes CASSEGTAANTGELFF. This chain joins TRBV2 and TRBJ2-2; D tentatively fits TRBD1 or TRBD2 (5 bases each). CDR1 and CDR2 from the germline V gene are SNHLY and FYNNEI. The CDR3 loop spans 16 amino acids. Trimming took 3 bases from V and 0 from J, leaving 11 bases between them.

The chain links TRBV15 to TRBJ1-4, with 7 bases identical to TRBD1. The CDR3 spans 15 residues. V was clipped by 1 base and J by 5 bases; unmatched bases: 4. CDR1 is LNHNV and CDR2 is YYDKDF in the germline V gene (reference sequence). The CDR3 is CATSRGIQGNEKLFF. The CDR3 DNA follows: TGTGCCACCAGCAGAGGAATACAGGGGAATGAAAAACTGTTTTTT.